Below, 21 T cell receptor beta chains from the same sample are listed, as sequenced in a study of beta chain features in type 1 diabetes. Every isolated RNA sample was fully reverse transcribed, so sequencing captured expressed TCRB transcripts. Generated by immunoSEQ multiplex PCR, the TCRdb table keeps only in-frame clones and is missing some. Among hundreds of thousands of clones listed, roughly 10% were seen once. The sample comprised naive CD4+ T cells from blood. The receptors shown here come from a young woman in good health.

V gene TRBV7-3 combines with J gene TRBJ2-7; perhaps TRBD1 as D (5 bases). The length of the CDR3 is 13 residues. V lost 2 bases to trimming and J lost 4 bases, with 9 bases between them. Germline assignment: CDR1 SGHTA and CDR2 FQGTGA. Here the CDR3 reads CASSLATGYEQYV. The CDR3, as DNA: TGTGCCAGCAGCTTAGCAACAGGATACGAGCAGTACGTC.

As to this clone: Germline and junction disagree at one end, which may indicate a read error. The CDR3 is CAWSGAFLNSGELFF. The CDR3 nucleotides are TGTGCCTGGAGTGGGGCATTTTTGAACTCCGGGGAGCTGTTTTTT. This chain joins TRBV30 and TRBJ2-2; D ambiguous. Per germline, CDR1 GTSNPN and CDR2 SVGIG (reference sequence). The CDR3 is made up of 15 amino acids.

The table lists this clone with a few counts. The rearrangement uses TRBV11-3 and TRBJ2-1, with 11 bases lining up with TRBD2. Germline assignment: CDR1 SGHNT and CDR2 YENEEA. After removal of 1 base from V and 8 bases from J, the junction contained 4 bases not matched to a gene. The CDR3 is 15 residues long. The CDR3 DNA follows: TGTGCCAGCAGCTTAGTAGCGGGAGGGCTCGATGAGCAGTTCTTC. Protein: CASSLVAGGLDEQFF.

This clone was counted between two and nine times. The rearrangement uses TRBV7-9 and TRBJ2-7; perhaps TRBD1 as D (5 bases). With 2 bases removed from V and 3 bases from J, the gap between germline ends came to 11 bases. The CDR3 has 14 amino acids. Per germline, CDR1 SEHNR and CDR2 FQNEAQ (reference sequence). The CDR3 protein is CASSLTTDNYEQYV. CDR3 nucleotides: TGTGCCAGCAGCTTAACGACAGACAACTACGAGCAGTACGTC.

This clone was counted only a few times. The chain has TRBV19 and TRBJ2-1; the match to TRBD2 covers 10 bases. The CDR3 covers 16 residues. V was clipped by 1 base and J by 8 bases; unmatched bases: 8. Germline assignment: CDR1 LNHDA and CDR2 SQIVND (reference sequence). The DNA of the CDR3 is TGTGCCAGTAGTATAGCAGCTAGCGGGAGAGAGGATGAGCAGTTCTTC. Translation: CASSIAASGREDEQFF.

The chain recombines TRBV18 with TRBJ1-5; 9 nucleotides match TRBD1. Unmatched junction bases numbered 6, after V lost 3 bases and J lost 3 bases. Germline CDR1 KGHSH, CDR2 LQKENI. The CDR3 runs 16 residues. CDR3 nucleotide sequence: TGTGCCAGCTCACCGCGGGGACAGGGCGTCAATCAGCCCCAGCATTTT. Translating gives CASSPRGQGVNQPQHF.

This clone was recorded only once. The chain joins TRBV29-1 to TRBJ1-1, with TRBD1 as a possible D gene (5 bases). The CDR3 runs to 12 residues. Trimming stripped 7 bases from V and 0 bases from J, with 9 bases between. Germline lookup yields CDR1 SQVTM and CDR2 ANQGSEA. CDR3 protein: CSGRQLNTEAFF. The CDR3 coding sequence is TGCAGCGGCCGACAGCTGAACACTGAAGCTTTCTTT.

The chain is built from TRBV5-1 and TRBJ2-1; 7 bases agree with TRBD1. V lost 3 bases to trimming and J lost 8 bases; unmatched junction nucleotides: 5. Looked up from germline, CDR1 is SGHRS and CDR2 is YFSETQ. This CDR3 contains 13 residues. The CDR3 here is CASSYLTGDEQFF. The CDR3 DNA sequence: TGCGCCAGCAGCTATCTCACAGGGGATGAGCAGTTCTTC.

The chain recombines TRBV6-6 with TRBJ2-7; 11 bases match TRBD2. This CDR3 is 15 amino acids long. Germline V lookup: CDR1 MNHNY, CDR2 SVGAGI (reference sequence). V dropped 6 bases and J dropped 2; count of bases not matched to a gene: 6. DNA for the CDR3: TGTGCCAGCAGGTTGACTAGCGGGATGACCTACGAGCAGTACTTC. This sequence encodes CASRLTSGMTYEQYF.

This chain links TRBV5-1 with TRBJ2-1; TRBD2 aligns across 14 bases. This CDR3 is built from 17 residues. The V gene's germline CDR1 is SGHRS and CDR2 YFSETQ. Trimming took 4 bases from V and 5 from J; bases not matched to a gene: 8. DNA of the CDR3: TGCGCCAGCAGCAGGACTAGCGGGAGGCGGGGCAACAATGAGCAGTTCTTC. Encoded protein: CASSRTSGRRGNNEQFF. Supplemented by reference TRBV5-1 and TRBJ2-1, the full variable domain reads KAGVTQTPRYLIKTRGQQVTLSCSPISGHRSVSWYQQTPGQGLQFLFEYFSETQRNKGNFPGRFSGRQFSNSRSEMNVSTLELGDSALYLCASSRTSGRRGNNEQFFGPGTRLTVL.

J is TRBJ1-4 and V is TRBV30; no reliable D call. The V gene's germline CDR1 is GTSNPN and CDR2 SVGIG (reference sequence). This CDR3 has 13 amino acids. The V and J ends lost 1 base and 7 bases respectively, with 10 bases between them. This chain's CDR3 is CAWSAPKVEKLFF. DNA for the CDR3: TGTGCCTGGAGTGCGCCAAAGGTTGAAAAACTGTTTTTT.

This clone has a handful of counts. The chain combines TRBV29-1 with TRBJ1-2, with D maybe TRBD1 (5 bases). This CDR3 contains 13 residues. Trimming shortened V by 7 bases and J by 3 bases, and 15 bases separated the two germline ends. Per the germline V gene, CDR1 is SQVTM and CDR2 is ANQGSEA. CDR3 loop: CSARTPVDYGYTF. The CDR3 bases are TGCAGCGCCCGGACACCTGTTGACTATGGCTACACCTTC.

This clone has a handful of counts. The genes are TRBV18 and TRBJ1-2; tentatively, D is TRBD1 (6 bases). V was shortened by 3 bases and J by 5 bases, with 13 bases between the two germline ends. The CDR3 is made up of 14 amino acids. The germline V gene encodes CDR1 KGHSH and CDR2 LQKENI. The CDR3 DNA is TGTGCCAGCTCACCGGGGCCGGGGGCTTATGGCTACACCTTC. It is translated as CASSPGPGAYGYTF.

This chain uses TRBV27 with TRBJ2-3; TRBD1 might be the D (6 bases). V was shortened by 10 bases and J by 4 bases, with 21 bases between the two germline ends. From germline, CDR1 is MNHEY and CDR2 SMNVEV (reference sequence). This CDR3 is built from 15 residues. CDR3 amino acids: CATQPLRQVSDTQYF. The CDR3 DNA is TGTGCCACCCAGCCGTTGAGACAGGTATCAGATACGCAGTATTTT.

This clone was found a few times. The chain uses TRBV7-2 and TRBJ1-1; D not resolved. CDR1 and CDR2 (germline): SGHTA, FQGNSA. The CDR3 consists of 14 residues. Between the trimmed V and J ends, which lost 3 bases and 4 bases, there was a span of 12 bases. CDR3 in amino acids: CASSFRRESTEAFF. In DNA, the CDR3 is TGTGCCAGCAGCTTTAGGCGGGAAAGCACTGAAGCTTTCTTT. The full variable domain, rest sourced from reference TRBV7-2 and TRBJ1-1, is GAGVSQSPSNKVTEKGKDVELRCDPISGHTALYWYRQSLGQGLEFLIYFQGNSAPDKSGLPSDRFSAERTGGSVSTLTIQRTQQEDSAVYLCASSFRRESTEAFFGQGTRLTVV.

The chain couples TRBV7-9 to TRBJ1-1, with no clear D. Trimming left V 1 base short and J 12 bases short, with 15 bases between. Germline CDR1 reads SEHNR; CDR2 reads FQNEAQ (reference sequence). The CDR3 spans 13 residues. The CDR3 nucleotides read TGTGCCAGCAGCTTAGGCCGAAGGGAGGAGACTTTCTTT. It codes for CASSLGRREETFF.

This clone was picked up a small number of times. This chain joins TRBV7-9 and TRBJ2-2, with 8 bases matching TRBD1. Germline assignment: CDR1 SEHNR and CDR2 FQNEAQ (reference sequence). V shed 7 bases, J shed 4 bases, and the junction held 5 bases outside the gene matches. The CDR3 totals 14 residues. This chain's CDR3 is CASTSGGLTGELFF. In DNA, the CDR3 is TGTGCCAGCACCTCAGGGGGCCTCACCGGGGAGCTGTTTTTT.

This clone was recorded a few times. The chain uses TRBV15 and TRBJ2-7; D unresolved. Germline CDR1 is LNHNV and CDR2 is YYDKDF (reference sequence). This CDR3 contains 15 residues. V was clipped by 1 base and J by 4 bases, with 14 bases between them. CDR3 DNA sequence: TGTGCCACCAGCAGAGCAGGCTCCCTAAGGTACGAGCAGTACGTC. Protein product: CATSRAGSLRYEQYV.

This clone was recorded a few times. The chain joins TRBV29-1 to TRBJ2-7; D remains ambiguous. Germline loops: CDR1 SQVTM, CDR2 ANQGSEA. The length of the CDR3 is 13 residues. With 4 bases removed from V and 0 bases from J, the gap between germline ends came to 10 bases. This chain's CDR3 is CSVVGVSSYEQYF. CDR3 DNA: TGCAGCGTTGTCGGCGTCTCCTCCTACGAGCAGTACTTC.

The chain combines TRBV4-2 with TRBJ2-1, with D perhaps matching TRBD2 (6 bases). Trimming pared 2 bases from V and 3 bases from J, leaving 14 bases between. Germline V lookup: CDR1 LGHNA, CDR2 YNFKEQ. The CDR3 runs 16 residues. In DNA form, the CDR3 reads TGTGCCAGCAGCCAATCGCCGGGACTGAACTACAATGAGCAGTTCTTC. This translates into CASSQSPGLNYNEQFF.

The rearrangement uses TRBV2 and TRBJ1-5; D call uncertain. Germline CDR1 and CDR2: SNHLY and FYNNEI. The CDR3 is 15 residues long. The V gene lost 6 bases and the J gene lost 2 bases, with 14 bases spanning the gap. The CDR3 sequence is CASRAEKAGNQPQHF. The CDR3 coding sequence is TGTGCCAGCAGGGCCGAAAAAGCCGGCAATCAGCCCCAGCATTTT.